The next 25 T cell receptor beta chains were all read from a single sample in a study of vaccination effects on CD4 cells after COVID-19. CD4+ T cell isolation took place after approximately 11 days of culture. The protocol was immunoSEQ multiplex PCR, while the TCRdb copy is restricted to in-frame clones and leaves out a portion. The repertoire has around 46,000 clones, about 67% of them found once; the top ten carry roughly 6%. Their cognate antigens are unknown. The specimen comprised CD4+ T cells from PBMCs cultured without peptide, sampled before COVID-19 vaccination. All receptors come from a human donor who received a COVID-19 vaccine.

This clone was detected a few times. The genes are TRBV5-1 and TRBJ2-2; 13 bases align to TRBD2. Trimming took 4 bases from V and 1 from J; bases not matched to a gene: 19. CDR1 SGHRS and CDR2 YFSETQ come from the germline V gene. This CDR3 has 22 residues. The CDR3 DNA is TGCGCCAGCAGCCTACCAGACAGGGCCGGACTAGCGGGGGCAATGAACACCGGGGAGCTGTTTTTT. Translating it yields CASSLPDRAGLAGAMNTGELFF.

The V gene is TRBV7-9, the J gene TRBJ1-2; D uncertain. The CDR3 contains 15 residues. CDR1 is SEHNR and CDR2 is FQNEAQ in the germline V gene (reference sequence). V lost 2 bases and J 7 bases, leaving 17 bases between the germline ends. CDR3 in amino acids: CASSLLRPSGIGYTF. The DNA for the CDR3 is TGTGCCAGCAGCTTATTGCGGCCGTCGGGTATTGGCTACACCTTC.

This rearrangement joins TRBV28 to TRBJ1-4; 7 bases are a match to TRBD1. The ends lost 5 bases at V and 3 bases at J; junction bases unmatched: 9. This CDR3 contains 16 residues. Germline CDR1 and CDR2: MDHEN and SYDVKM. CDR3 DNA sequence: TGTGCCAGCAGTCCGCCTACCGGGACAGCTAATGAAAAACTGTTTTTT. It yields the protein CASSPPTGTANEKLFF. Together with reference TRBV28 and TRBJ1-4, the CDR3 gives the full variable domain: DVKVTQSSRYLVKRTGEKVFLECVQDMDHENMFWYRQDPGLGLRLIYFSYDVKMKEKGDIPEGYSVSREKKERFSLILESASTNQTSMYLCASSPPTGTANEKLFFGSGTQLSVL.

This clone was found a few times. This chain uses TRBV18 with TRBJ2-7; no clear D gene. Trimming pared 5 bases from V and 3 bases from J, leaving 11 bases between. Germline V gives CDR1 KGHSH, CDR2 LQKENI. The length of the CDR3 is 13 residues. CDR3: CASSSGQSYEQYF. CDR3 in DNA: TGTGCCAGCTCATCGGGTCAGAGCTACGAGCAGTACTTC.

The rearrangement uses TRBV21-1 and TRBJ1-1; the D call of TRBD1 is as the table states it, not checked on the DNA. TRBV21-1 is assigned pseudogene status. The CDR3 extends over 14 amino acids. This CDR3 is CASRSKGGNTEAFF. The DNA for the CDR3 is TGTGCCAGCCGCAGCAAAGGGGGAAACACTGAAGCTTTCTTT.

The chain is built from TRBV2 and TRBJ1-6, with D hard to call. V lost 6 bases, J lost 7 bases, and 10 bases lay in between. The CDR3 runs to 13 residues. CDR1 is SNHLY and CDR2 is FYNNEI in the germline V gene. This CDR3 is CASRPDGNSPLHF. CDR3 in DNA: TGTGCCAGCAGGCCCGACGGGAATTCACCCCTCCACTTT.

This clone was seen once. The chain uses TRBV5-6 and TRBJ2-1; 10 bases agree with TRBD1. There are 16 residues in the CDR3. Germline loops: CDR1 SGHDT, CDR2 YYEEEE. Trimming removed 4 bases from V and 6 bases from J; junction bases left unmatched: 10. This CDR3 is CASSPLGRTGGNEQFF. The CDR3 nucleotides read TGTGCCAGCAGCCCATTGGGGAGGACAGGGGGCAATGAGCAGTTCTTC.

This chain joins TRBV5-1 and TRBJ2-2, with 8 bases fitting TRBD2. CDR3 length: 16 residues. V dropped 4 bases and J dropped 4; count of bases not matched to a gene: 9. Germline assignment: CDR1 SGHRS and CDR2 YFSETQ. CDR3 in DNA: TGCGCCAGCAGCACTGGAGCGGGAGCTATCACCGGGGAGCTGTTTTTT. Protein product: CASSTGAGAITGELFF.

J is TRBJ2-7 and V is TRBV7-9; no firm D call. This CDR3 comprises 13 residues. V lost 2 bases and J 7 bases, leaving 12 bases between the germline ends. The germline gives CDR1 SEHNR, CDR2 FQNEAQ (reference sequence). The chain's CDR3 is CASSLSSPGEQYF. The CDR3 DNA reads TGTGCCAGCAGCTTATCCTCACCCGGGGAGCAGTACTTC.

A single count supports this clone. The J gene is TRBJ2-3, the V gene TRBV15; D is perhaps TRBD2 (7 bases). Per germline, CDR1 LNHNV and CDR2 YYDKDF (reference sequence). Trimming cost V 0 bases and J 1 base, with 14 bases left between them. This CDR3 is built from 17 residues. CDR3 in amino acids: CATSRDLRRGRTDTQYF. CDR3 nucleotide sequence: TGTGCCACCAGCAGAGATCTAAGGCGGGGGCGCACAGATACGCAGTATTTT. Supplemented by reference TRBV15 and TRBJ2-3, the full variable domain reads DAMVIQNPRYQVTQFGKPVTLSCSQTLNHNVMYWYQQKSSQAPKLLFHYYDKDFNNEADTPDNFQSRRPNTSFCFLDIRSPGLGDTAMYLCATSRDLRRGRTDTQYFGPGTRLTVL.

This clone showed up just a few times. The rearrangement uses TRBV4-1 and TRBJ1-6; 11 bases map to TRBD1. The ends lost 0 bases at V and 9 bases at J; junction bases unmatched: 7. This CDR3 is built from 17 residues. The V gene's germline CDR1 is MGHRA and CDR2 YSYEKL. CDR3 loop: CASSQDRGDRGGSPLHF. Here the CDR3 DNA reads TGCGCCAGCAGCCAAGATCGCGGGGACAGGGGGGGTTCACCCCTCCACTTT.

The rearrangement joins TRBV4-3 to TRBJ1-4; possible D gene TRBD1, 6 bases. The CDR3 is made up of 15 amino acids. From germline, CDR1 is LGHNA and CDR2 YSLEER. V gave up 5 bases and J gave up 0 bases, with 10 bases separating them. Written as DNA, the CDR3 is TGCGCCAGCAGCTCCAGGGGTGCAACTAATGAAAAACTGTTTTTT. The encoded protein is CASSSRGATNEKLFF.

The chain uses TRBV28 and TRBJ1-1; D ambiguous. The V end was cut by 2 bases, the J end by 4 bases, with 8 bases between. This CDR3 contains 13 residues. In germline, CDR1 is MDHEN, CDR2 SYDVKM. CDR3 sequence reads: CASSLVGSTEAFF. CDR3 DNA sequence: TGTGCCAGCAGTTTAGTGGGCAGCACTGAAGCTTTCTTT. The whole variable domain, filled in from reference TRBV28 and TRBJ1-1, reads DVKVTQSSRYLVKRTGEKVFLECVQDMDHENMFWYRQDPGLGLRLIYFSYDVKMKEKGDIPEGYSVSREKKERFSLILESASTNQTSMYLCASSLVGSTEAFFGQGTRLTVV.

The CDR3 DNA is TGTGCCAGCAGCTCCTCAGGTGTGATCCAGGACTACGAGCAGTACTTC. Amino acids: CASSSSGVIQDYEQYF. The chain links TRBV7-8 to TRBJ2-7; D remains ambiguous. Germline-derived CDR1 and CDR2 are SGHVS and FQNEAQ. The CDR3 length is 16 residues. Trimming pared 4 bases from V and 3 bases from J, leaving 19 bases between. Drawing the rest from reference TRBV7-8 and TRBJ2-7, the complete variable domain is GAGVSQSPRYKVAKRGQDVALRCDPISGHVSLFWYQQALGQGPEFLTYFQNEAQLDKSGLPSDRFFAERPEGSVSTLKIQRTQQEDSAVYLCASSSSGVIQDYEQYFGPGTRLTVT.

The chain is built from TRBV6-5 and TRBJ1-1, with 10 bases that match TRBD1. Germline V lookup: CDR1 MNHEY, CDR2 SVGAGI. The CDR3 consists of 14 residues. The junction had 7 bases not matched to a gene; V was cut back by 7 bases and J by 5 bases. CDR3 sequence reads: CASTPTGGGTEAFF. CDR3 in DNA: TGTGCCAGCACCCCGACAGGGGGCGGAACTGAAGCTTTCTTT.

The chain recombines TRBV25-1 with TRBJ1-5; D remains ambiguous. Germline V gene lookup returns CDR1 MGHDK and CDR2 SYGVNS. The V and J ends lost 4 bases and 3 bases respectively, with 4 bases between them. This CDR3 spans 12 amino acids. The chain's CDR3 is CASSGYNQPQHF. DNA for the CDR3: TGTGCCAGCAGTGGATACAATCAGCCCCAGCATTTT.

This chain uses TRBV3-1 (or the pseudogene TRBV3-2) with TRBJ2-1; 9 nucleotides match TRBD2. Germline V gives CDR1 LGHDT, CDR2 YNNKEL (reference sequence). The CDR3 length is 16 residues. V lost 0 bases and J lost 8; bases outside the gene matches: 8. The CDR3 DNA sequence: TGTGCCAGCAGCCAAGATATGGCTAGCGGGGTGGATGAGCAGTTCTTC. Translating it yields CASSQDMASGVDEQFF.

The V gene is TRBV9, the J gene TRBJ2-3; D unresolved. Trimming shortened V by 0 bases and J by 0 bases, and 5 bases separated the two germline ends. Per germline, CDR1 SGDLS and CDR2 YYNGEE. The CDR3 spans 14 residues. The CDR3 DNA is TGTGCCAGCAGCGTAGGCGTCAGCACAGATACGCAGTATTTT. It yields the protein CASSVGVSTDTQYF.

This clone has only a few counts. The J gene is TRBJ2-2, the V gene TRBV15, with unresolved D. This CDR3 region has 11 residues. Germline-derived CDR1 and CDR2 are LNHNV and YYDKDF (reference sequence). The chain's CDR3 is CATGVRRELFF. CDR3 coding DNA: TGTGCTACCGGCGTGAGGCGGGAGCTGTTTTTT.

Concerning this clone: Compared with germline, one end of the junction differs, possibly owing to a read error. This rearrangement joins TRBV28 to TRBJ1-2, with 10 positions matching TRBD1. Germline CDR1 MDHEN, CDR2 SYDVKM. This CDR3 spans 12 amino acids. The CDR3: CASSLEPGQGSF. The DNA of the CDR3 is TGTGCCAGCAGTTTGGAACCGGGACAGGGGTCCTTC.

The CDR3 sequence: CAIRTGQTEAFF. CDR3 coding DNA: TGTGCCATCAGAACGGGGCAGACTGAAGCTTTCTTT. The chain uses TRBV10-3 and TRBJ1-1; D may be TRBD1 (5 bases). The V gene lost 6 bases and the J gene lost 5 bases, with 10 bases spanning the gap. This CDR3 is built from 12 residues. Per the germline V gene, CDR1 is ENHRY and CDR2 is SYGVKD.

The rearrangement joins TRBV20-1 to TRBJ1-2, with TRBD1 matching 9 bases. Trimming removed 3 bases from V and 7 bases from J; junction bases left unmatched: 9. Germline loops: CDR1 DFQATT, CDR2 SNEGSKA (reference sequence). The CDR3 has 14 residues. CDR3 in amino acids: CSASSRTGGLGYTF. The CDR3, as DNA: TGCAGTGCTAGTTCCCGAACAGGGGGCCTTGGCTACACCTTC.

V gene TRBV12-5 combines with J gene TRBJ1-6; possible D gene TRBD1, 6 bases. Germline V gene data show CDR1 as LGHNT and CDR2 as FRNRAP. This CDR3 has 20 residues. Trimming removed 0 bases at V and 0 bases at J, with 18 bases between. The CDR3 DNA is TGTGCTAGTGGTTTGGTACCCCATGGGGGGGCGGCCTCCTATAATTCACCCCTCCACTTT. Translated: CASGLVPHGGAASYNSPLHF.

In its sample, this clone was seen a few times. V and J are TRBV11-2 and TRBJ2-5; tentative D call: TRBD1 (5 bases). Between the trimmed V and J ends, which lost 3 bases and 3 bases, there was a span of 11 bases. The CDR3 spans 14 residues. The germline V gene encodes CDR1 SGHAT and CDR2 FQNNGV. The CDR3 protein is CASSLKIREETQYF. CDR3 in DNA: TGTGCCAGCAGCTTGAAAATCAGGGAAGAGACCCAGTACTTC. The full variable domain, in which reference TRBV11-2 and TRBJ2-5 provide the parts outside the CDR3, is EAGVAQSPRYKIIEKRQSVAFWCNPISGHATLYWYQQILGQGPKLLIQFQNNGVVDDSQLPKDRFSAERLKGVDSTLKIQPAKLEDSAVYLCASSLKIREETQYFGPGTRLLVL.

This chain connects TRBV6-4 to TRBJ1-2; D is possibly TRBD1 (6 bases). The V and J ends lost 0 bases and 3 bases respectively, with 8 bases between them. The V gene's germline CDR1 is MRHNA and CDR2 SNTAGT. The CDR3 totals 14 residues. DNA of the CDR3: TGTGCCAGCAGTGACTCTTACAGGGACTATGGCTACACCTTC. This codes for CASSDSYRDYGYTF.